These 18 T cell receptor beta chains share one sample of origin, sequenced in a study of T-cell memory formation after mild COVID-19. TCRdb ran MiXCR on the 5' RACE reads and lists one entry per CDR3 protein. Altogether hundreds of thousands of distinct CDR3 sequences are present, roughly 23% being singletons, with the ten largest covering 9.5% to 15%. The sample taken for sequencing was PBMCs or a T cell subset sorted from them (not recorded which). These TCRs come from an adult woman who had mild COVID-19 (a few samples of this study predate the infection). Cell type and time point are not known.

This clonotype was detected many times. The V call is TRBV5-5, the J call TRBJ1-1; 9 nucleotides line up with TRBD1. Germline V CDR1 and CDR2: SGHKS, YYEKEE (reference sequence). CDR3 size: 14 residues. The V gene end was trimmed by 4 bases and the J gene end by 6 bases; junction bases not matched to a gene: 7. The DNA for the CDR3 is TGTGCCAGCAGCCCCGGGACAGGGAGAGCTGAAGCTTTCTTT. Amino acids: CASSPGTGRAEAFF.

V usage is TRBV5-1 and J usage is TRBJ2-1; 10 positions match TRBD2. The CDR3 loop spans 15 amino acids. Germline values: CDR1 SGHRS, CDR2 YFSETQ. J gave up 5 bases and V 4 bases, and 6 bases lay outside the gene matches. The CDR3 protein is CASSATSGAHNEQFF. The CDR3 DNA reads TGCGCCAGCAGCGCCACTAGCGGGGCCCACAATGAGCAGTTCTTC.

The gene calls are TRBV9 and TRBJ2-3, with D possibly matching TRBD2 (5 bases). V was clipped by 0 bases and J by 2 bases, with 7 bases between them. Germline loops: CDR1 SGDLS, CDR2 YYNGEE. This CDR3 has 14 amino acids. Written as DNA, the CDR3 is TGTGCCAGCAGCGTAGCGGGAACCACAGATACGCAGTATTTT. Protein sequence: CASSVAGTTDTQYF. Complete variable domain (other parts from reference TRBV9 and TRBJ2-3): DSGVTQTPKHLITATGQRVTLRCSPRSGDLSVYWYQQSLDQGLQFLIQYYNGEERAKGNILERFSAQQFPDLHSELNLSSLELGDSALYFCASSVAGTTDTQYFGPGTRLTVL.

The chain employs TRBV6-5 and TRBJ1-5; D gene unclear. Trimming cost V 2 bases and J 3 bases, with 8 bases left between them. The germline CDR1 and CDR2 sequences are MNHEY and SVGAGI. This CDR3 region has 14 residues. The CDR3 reads CASSYSSTNQPQHF. CDR3 DNA sequence: TGTGCCAGCAGTTACAGCAGCACCAATCAGCCCCAGCATTTT.

The chain links TRBV12-3 or TRBV12-4 to TRBJ2-1; 7 positions match TRBD2. CDR3 size: 17 residues. With 6 bases clipped from V and 0 bases from J, the junction kept 11 bases outside the gene matches. The CDR3 DNA reads as TGTGCCAGCAGCATCTCCGGGACTACGAGCTCCTACAATGAGCAGTTCTTC. Residues: CASSISGTTSSYNEQFF.

This chain connects TRBV2 to TRBJ2-7; weak D call: TRBD2 (6 bases). Between the trimmed V and J ends, which lost 4 bases and 1 base, there was a span of 23 bases. CDR3 length: 18 residues. The V gene's germline CDR1 is SNHLY and CDR2 FYNNEI. CDR3 nucleotides: TGTGCCAGCAGTGGAGATACAGATTGGGACTCTACGTCCTACGAGCAGTACTTC. Residues: CASSGDTDWDSTSYEQYF.

The J gene is TRBJ2-2, the V gene TRBV7-8; D may be TRBD1 or TRBD2 (5 bases each). V was trimmed by 3 bases and J by 5 bases, leaving 10 bases between them. The CDR3 covers 14 residues. Germline CDR1 SGHVS, CDR2 FQNEAQ. The CDR3: CASSFQGDTGELFF. The CDR3 DNA sequence: TGTGCCAGCAGCTTCCAGGGAGATACCGGGGAGCTGTTTTTT.

This clonotype was seen a few times. The chain has TRBV11-2 and TRBJ2-1, with D unresolved. The CDR3 loop spans 13 amino acids. The V end was cut by 0 bases, the J end by 10 bases, with 10 bases between. Germline V gene data show CDR1 as SGHAT and CDR2 as FQNNGV. This CDR3 is CASSLEALSEQFF. CDR3 coding DNA: TGTGCCAGCAGCTTAGAAGCGCTGAGCGAGCAGTTCTTC.

The V gene is TRBV18, the J gene TRBJ2-1; no reliable D call. CDR3 length: 16 amino acids. Germline CDR1 reads KGHSH; CDR2 reads LQKENI. Trimming pared 3 bases from V and 0 bases from J, leaving 12 bases between. CDR3 bases: TGTGCCAGCTCACCTCCCCCCATGAGCTCCTACAATGAGCAGTTCTTC. This gives the protein CASSPPPMSSYNEQFF.

The chain uses TRBV4-2 and TRBJ1-2; no reliable D call. The CDR3 loop spans 13 amino acids. V was shortened by 0 bases and J by 6 bases, with 8 bases between the two germline ends. Germline V gives CDR1 LGHNA, CDR2 YNFKEQ. The CDR3: CASSQEWAHGYTF. CDR3 nucleotide sequence: TGTGCCAGCAGCCAAGAGTGGGCCCATGGCTACACCTTC.

The chain combines TRBV5-1 with TRBJ1-1; weak D call: TRBD1 (5 bases). The germline V gene has CDR1 SGHRS and CDR2 YFSETQ. The V end was cut by 0 bases, the J end by 4 bases, with 10 bases between. This CDR3 spans 14 amino acids. The CDR3 region has the DNA TGCGCCAGCAGCTTGGATCAGGGACTCACTGAAGCTTTCTTT. Encoded protein: CASSLDQGLTEAFF.

The CDR3 sequence: CATSPWTSNYGYTF. CDR3 nucleotide sequence: TGTGCCACCAGCCCATGGACCTCAAACTATGGCTACACCTTC. V gene TRBV15 combines with J gene TRBJ1-2, with D unclear. CDR3 length: 14 residues. The germline gives CDR1 LNHNV, CDR2 YYDKDF (reference sequence). Between the trimmed V and J ends, which lost 5 bases and 2 bases, there was a span of 12 bases.

This clonotype was seen more than once but under ten times. J is TRBJ2-7 and V is TRBV6-6; no reliable D call. Trimming cost V 6 bases and J 4 bases, with 13 bases left between them. CDR3 length: 13 amino acids. From germline, CDR1 is MNHNY and CDR2 SVGAGI (reference sequence). The CDR3 DNA follows: TGTGCCAGCAGGCCTGAGCTGTTGTACGAGCAGTACTTC. It specifies CASRPELLYEQYF.

V gene TRBV7-9 combines with J gene TRBJ2-1; the match to TRBD2 covers 11 bases. Germline V gene lookup returns CDR1 SEHNR and CDR2 FQNEAQ (reference sequence). The CDR3 length is 21 residues. The V gene end was trimmed by 2 bases and the J gene end by 0 bases; junction bases not matched to a gene: 15. CDR3 residues: CASSLFSVAGGPYRSYNEQFF. The CDR3, as DNA: TGTGCCAGCAGCTTATTCTCTGTAGCGGGAGGGCCTTATCGCTCCTACAATGAGCAGTTCTTC.

This clonotype occurred a few times. The rearrangement joins TRBV9 to TRBJ2-2; unclear D gene. The CDR3 spans 12 residues. Germline V gene lookup returns CDR1 SGDLS and CDR2 YYNGEE. Trimming left V 2 bases short and J 7 bases short, with 6 bases between. CDR3 nucleotides: TGTGCCAGCAGCGTTTTCGGCGGGGAGCTGTTTTTT. Protein product: CASSVFGGELFF.

This clonotype came up a few times. In DNA, the CDR3 is TGTGCCAGCAGCTCCCGGGACATCTACAATGAGCAGTTCTTC. The encoded protein is CASSSRDIYNEQFF. The chain couples TRBV13 to TRBJ2-1; the D gene is possibly TRBD1 (6 bases). This CDR3 spans 14 amino acids. V was clipped by 4 bases and J by 3 bases, with 10 bases between them. Germline CDR1 is PRHDT and CDR2 is FYEKMQ (reference sequence).

This clonotype has only a few counts. The V gene is TRBV2, the J gene TRBJ2-3; D is unclear. The CDR3 spans 14 residues. Per the germline V gene, CDR1 is SNHLY and CDR2 is FYNNEI. Between the trimmed V and J ends, which lost 3 bases and 2 bases, there was a span of 9 bases. DNA of the CDR3: TGTGCCAGCAGTGACAGCGACCCCACAGATACGCAGTATTTT. Its translation is CASSDSDPTDTQYF.

This clonotype was recorded a few times. The gene calls are TRBV2 and TRBJ1-2; no firm D call. This CDR3 comprises 13 residues. V lost 4 bases to trimming and J lost 8 bases, with 14 bases between them. Per the germline V gene, CDR1 is SNHLY and CDR2 is FYNNEI. CDR3 protein: CASSGGPLGGYTF. Here the CDR3 DNA reads TGTGCCAGCAGTGGTGGGCCCTTGGGAGGCTACACCTTC.